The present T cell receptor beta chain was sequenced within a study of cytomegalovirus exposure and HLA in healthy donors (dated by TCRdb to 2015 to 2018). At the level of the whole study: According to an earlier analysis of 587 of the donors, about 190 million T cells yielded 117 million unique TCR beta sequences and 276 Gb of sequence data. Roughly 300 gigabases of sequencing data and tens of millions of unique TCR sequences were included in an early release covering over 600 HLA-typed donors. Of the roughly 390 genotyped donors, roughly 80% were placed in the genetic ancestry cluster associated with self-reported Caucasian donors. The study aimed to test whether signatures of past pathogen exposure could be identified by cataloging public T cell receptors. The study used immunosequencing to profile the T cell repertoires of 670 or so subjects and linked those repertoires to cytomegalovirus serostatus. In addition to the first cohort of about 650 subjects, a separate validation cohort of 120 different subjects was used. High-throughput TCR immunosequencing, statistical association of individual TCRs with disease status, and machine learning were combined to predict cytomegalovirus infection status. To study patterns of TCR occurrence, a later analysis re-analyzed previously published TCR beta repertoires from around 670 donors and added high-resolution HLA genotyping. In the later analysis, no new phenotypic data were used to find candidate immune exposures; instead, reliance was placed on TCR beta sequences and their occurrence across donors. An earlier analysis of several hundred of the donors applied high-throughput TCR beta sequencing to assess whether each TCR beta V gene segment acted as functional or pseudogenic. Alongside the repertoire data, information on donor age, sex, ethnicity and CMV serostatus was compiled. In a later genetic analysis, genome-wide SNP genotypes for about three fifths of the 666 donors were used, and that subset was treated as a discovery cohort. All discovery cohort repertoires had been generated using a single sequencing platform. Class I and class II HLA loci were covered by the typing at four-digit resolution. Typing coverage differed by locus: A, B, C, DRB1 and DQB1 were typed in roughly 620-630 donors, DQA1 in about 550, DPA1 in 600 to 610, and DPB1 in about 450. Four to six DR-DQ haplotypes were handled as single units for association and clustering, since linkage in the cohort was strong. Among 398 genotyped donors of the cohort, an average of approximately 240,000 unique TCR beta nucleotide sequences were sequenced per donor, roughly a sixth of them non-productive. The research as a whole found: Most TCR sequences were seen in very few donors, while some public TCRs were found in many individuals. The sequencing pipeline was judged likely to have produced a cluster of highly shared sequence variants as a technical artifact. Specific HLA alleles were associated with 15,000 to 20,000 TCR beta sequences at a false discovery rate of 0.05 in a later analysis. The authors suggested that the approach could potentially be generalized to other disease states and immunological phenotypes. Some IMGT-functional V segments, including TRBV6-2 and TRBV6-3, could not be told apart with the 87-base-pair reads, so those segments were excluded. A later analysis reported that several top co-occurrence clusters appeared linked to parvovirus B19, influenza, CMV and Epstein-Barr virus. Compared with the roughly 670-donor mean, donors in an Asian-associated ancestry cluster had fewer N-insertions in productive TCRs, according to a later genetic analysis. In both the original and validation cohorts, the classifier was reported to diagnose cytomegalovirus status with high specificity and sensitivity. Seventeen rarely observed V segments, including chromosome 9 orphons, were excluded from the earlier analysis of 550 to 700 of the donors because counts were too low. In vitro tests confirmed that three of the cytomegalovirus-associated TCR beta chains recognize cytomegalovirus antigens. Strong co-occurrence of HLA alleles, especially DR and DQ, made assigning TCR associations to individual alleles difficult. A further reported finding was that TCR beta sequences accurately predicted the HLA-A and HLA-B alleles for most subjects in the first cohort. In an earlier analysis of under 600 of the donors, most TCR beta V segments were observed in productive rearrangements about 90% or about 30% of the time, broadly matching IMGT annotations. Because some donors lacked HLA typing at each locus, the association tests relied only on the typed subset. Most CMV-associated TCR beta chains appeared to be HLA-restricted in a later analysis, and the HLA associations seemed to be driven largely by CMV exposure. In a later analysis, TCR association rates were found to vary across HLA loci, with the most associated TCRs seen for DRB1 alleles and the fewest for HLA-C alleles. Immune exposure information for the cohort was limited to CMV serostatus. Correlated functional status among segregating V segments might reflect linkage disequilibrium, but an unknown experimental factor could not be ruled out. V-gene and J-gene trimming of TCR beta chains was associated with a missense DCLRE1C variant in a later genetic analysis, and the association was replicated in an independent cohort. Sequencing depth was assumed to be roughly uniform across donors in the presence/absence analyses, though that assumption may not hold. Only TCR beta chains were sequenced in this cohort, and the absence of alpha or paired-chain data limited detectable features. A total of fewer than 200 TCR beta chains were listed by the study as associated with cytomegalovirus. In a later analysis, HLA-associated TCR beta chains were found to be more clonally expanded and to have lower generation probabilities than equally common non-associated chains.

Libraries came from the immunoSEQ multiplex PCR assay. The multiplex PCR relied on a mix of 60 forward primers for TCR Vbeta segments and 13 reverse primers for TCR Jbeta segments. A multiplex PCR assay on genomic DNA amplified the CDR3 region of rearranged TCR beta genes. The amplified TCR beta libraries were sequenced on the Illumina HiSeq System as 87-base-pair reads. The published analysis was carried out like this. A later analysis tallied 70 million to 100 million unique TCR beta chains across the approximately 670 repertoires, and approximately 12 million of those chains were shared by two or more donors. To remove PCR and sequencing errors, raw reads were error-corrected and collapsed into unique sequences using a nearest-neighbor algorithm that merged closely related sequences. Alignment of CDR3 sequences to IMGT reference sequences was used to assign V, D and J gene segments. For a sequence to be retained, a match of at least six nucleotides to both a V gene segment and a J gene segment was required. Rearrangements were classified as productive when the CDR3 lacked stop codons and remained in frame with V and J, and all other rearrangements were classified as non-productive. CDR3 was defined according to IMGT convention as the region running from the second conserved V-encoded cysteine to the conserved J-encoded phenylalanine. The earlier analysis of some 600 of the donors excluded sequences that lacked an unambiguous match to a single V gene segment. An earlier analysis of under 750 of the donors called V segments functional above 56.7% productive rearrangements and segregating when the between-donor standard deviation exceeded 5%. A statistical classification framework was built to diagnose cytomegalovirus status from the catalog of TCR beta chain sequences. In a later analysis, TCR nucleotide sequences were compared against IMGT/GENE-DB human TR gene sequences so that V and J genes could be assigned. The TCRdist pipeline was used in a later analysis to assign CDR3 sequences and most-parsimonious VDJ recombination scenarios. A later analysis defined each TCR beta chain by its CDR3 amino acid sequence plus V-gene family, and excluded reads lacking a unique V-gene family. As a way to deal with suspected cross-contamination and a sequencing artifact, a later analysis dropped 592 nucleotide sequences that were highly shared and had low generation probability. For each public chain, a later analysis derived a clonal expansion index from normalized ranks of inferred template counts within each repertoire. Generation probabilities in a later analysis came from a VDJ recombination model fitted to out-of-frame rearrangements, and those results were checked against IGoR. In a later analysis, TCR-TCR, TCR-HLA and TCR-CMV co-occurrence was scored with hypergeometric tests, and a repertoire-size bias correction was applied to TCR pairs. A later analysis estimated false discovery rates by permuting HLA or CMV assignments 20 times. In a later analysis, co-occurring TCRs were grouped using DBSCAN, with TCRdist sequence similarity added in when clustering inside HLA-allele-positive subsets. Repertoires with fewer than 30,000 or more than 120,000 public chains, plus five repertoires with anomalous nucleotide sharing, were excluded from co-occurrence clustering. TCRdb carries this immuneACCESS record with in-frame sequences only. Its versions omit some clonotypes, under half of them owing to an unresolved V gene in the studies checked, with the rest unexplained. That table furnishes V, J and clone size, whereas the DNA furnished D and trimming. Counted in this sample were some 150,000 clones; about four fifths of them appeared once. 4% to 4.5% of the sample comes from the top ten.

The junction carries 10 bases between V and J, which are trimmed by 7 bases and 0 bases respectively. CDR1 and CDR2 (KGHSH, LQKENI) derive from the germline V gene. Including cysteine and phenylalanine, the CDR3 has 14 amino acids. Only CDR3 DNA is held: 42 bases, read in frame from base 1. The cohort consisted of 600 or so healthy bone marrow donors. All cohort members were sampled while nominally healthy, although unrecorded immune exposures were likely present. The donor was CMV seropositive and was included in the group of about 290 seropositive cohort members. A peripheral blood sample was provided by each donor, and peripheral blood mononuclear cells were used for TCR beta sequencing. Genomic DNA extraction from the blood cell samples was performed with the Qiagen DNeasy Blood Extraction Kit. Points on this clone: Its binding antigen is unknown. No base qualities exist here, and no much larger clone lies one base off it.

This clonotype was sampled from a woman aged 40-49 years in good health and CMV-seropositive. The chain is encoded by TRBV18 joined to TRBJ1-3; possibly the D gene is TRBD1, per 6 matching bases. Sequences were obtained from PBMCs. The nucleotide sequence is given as TGTGCCAGCTTTACAGGGAACTCTGGAAACACCATATATTTT. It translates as CASFTGNSGNTIYF.